The 13 T cell receptor beta chains below all came from one sample that was sequenced in a study of T cell changes during pregnancy in multiple sclerosis. Data came from immunoSEQ multiplex PCR; TCRdb stores just in-frame clones and leaves some out. The sample records around 88,000 clones, roughly nine tenths being singletons. This specimen consisted of peripheral blood, obtained after pregnancy. These receptors came from a female donor in good health, enrolled as a control in a pregnancy study.

This chain connects TRBV5-4 to TRBJ2-2, with 12 bases that match TRBD2. Germline V gene lookup returns CDR1 SGHNT and CDR2 YYREEE (reference sequence). The junction had 4 bases not matched to a gene; V was cut back by 5 bases and J by 5 bases. This CDR3 has 15 amino acids. The CDR3 DNA follows: TGTGCCAGCAGTCCTAGCGGGGGGGGTACCGGGGAGCTGTTTTTT. Residues: CASSPSGGGTGELFF. Full variable domain (outside the CDR3, taken from reference TRBV5-4 and TRBJ2-2): ETGVTQSPTHLIKTRGQQVTLRCSSQSGHNTVSWYQQALGQGPQFIFQYYREEENGRGNFPPRFSGLQFPNYSSELNVNALELDDSALYLCASSPSGGGTGELFFGEGSRLTVL.

V is TRBV28 and J is TRBJ2-7; tentative D call: TRBD2 (6 bases). This CDR3 contains 17 residues. Germline CDR1 is MDHEN and CDR2 is SYDVKM. Trimming stripped 1 base from V and 1 base from J, with 17 bases between. In nucleotides, the CDR3 is TGTGCCAGCAGTTTATACGATCTTCGGAGGGGTTCCTACGAGCAGTACTTC. It specifies CASSLYDLRRGSYEQYF. Using reference TRBV28 and TRBJ2-7 for the parts outside the CDR3, the full variable domain is DVKVTQSSRYLVKRTGEKVFLECVQDMDHENMFWYRQDPGLGLRLIYFSYDVKMKEKGDIPEGYSVSREKKERFSLILESASTNQTSMYLCASSLYDLRRGSYEQYFGPGTRLTVT.

This clone was detected only once. The V call is TRBV27, the J call TRBJ2-7, with a possible D match to TRBD1 (6 bases). Trimming took 3 bases from V and 5 from J, leaving 14 bases between them. Germline values: CDR1 MNHEY, CDR2 SMNVEV (reference sequence). This CDR3 spans 14 amino acids. The CDR3 DNA is TGTGCCAGCAGTTTCCAGGGGAGTAGGCACGAGCAGTACTTC. Its translation: CASSFQGSRHEQYF.

The rearrangement uses TRBV21-1 and TRBJ2-1; TRBD2, the D gene given by the table, was not confirmed from the DNA. TRBV21-1 is labeled a pseudogene. The CDR3 has 17 amino acids. CDR3 coding DNA: TGTGCCAGCAGCGATCTAGCGGGAGCTAGCTCCTACAATGAGCAGTTCTTC. Protein sequence: CASSDLAGASSYNEQFF.

This clone appeared a single time. The J gene is TRBJ1-5, the V gene TRBV6-1; the D is unclear. Looked up from germline, CDR1 is MNHNS and CDR2 is SASEGT. Trimming left V 6 bases short and J 4 bases short, with 4 bases between. The CDR3 totals 11 residues. The CDR3 coding sequence is TGTGCCAGCAGCATGAATCAGCCCCAGCATTTT. It is translated as CASSMNQPQHF.

This chain joins TRBV2 and TRBJ1-3; D remains unclear. Germline V CDR1 and CDR2: SNHLY, FYNNEI. V gave up 4 bases and J gave up 0 bases, with 4 bases separating them. The CDR3 is 13 residues long. CDR3 nucleotide sequence: TGTGCCAGCAGTGTGAGCTCTGGAAACACCATATATTTT. Translated: CASSVSSGNTIYF. The entire variable domain, with the rest obtained from reference TRBV2 and TRBJ1-3, is as follows: EPEVTQTPSHQVTQMGQEVILRCVPISNHLYFYWYRQILGQKVEFLVSFYNNEISEKSEIFDDQFSVERPDGSNFTLKIRSTKLEDSAMYFCASSVSSGNTIYFGEGSWLTVV.

As DNA, the CDR3 is TGTGCCAGCAGCGTCCAGGGTGCAGATACGCAGTATTTT. Amino acid sequence: CASSVQGADTQYF. The chain recombines TRBV9 with TRBJ2-3; D may be TRBD1 (5 bases). Germline values: CDR1 SGDLS, CDR2 YYNGEE. V lost 2 bases, J lost 4 bases, and 8 bases lay in between. The length of the CDR3 is 13 residues.

J is TRBJ2-7 and V is TRBV7-2, with 8 bases aligning to TRBD2. The CDR3 covers 13 residues. Germline CDR1 SGHTA, CDR2 FQGNSA. V shed 5 bases and J 3 bases; nucleotides not matched to a gene: 3. CDR3 loop: CASSPAGGYEQYF. The CDR3 DNA sequence: TGTGCCAGCAGCCCGGCGGGGGGCTACGAGCAGTACTTC.

The rearrangement uses TRBV10-2 and TRBJ1-3; D gene unclear. V lost 2 bases and J lost 2, with 7 bases in between. Per germline, CDR1 WSHSY and CDR2 SAAADI. This CDR3 is built from 14 residues. The DNA of the CDR3 is TGCGCCAGCAGTGAGACTCCGGCTGGAAACACCATATATTTT. Encoded protein: CASSETPAGNTIYF.

The CDR3 region has the DNA TGCGCCAGCAGCCAAGGGACAGGACTGAATTCACCCCTCCACTTT. Residues: CASSQGTGLNSPLHF. The chain couples TRBV4-1 to TRBJ1-6; 7 nucleotides agree with TRBD1. Germline assignment: CDR1 MGHRA and CDR2 YSYEKL. The CDR3 contains 15 residues. The V segment lost 1 base and the J segment 7 bases; nucleotides outside the gene matches: 4.

The V call is TRBV6-5, the J call TRBJ1-2; D may be TRBD1 (6 bases). Germline CDR1 and CDR2: MNHEY and SVGAGI. V dropped 2 bases and J dropped 1 base, with 14 bases sitting between them. The CDR3 runs to 16 residues. The CDR3: CASSYTPDSVNYGYTF. The CDR3, as DNA: TGTGCCAGCAGTTACACTCCGGACAGCGTTAACTATGGCTACACCTTC.

This chain links TRBV9 with TRBJ2-6; no clear D. Germline CDR1 SGDLS, CDR2 YYNGEE. V was clipped by 0 bases and J by 2 bases, with 6 bases between them. The CDR3 covers 15 residues. Written as DNA, the CDR3 is TGTGCCAGCAGCGTAGGGAGTACTGGGGCCAACGTCCTGACTTTC. Protein: CASSVGSTGANVLTF.

V and J are TRBV5-1 and TRBJ2-7; 12 bases are shared with TRBD1. Trimming at V came to 3 bases and at J to 1 base, leaving 8 bases not matched to a gene. CDR3 length equals 17 residues. From germline, CDR1 is SGHRS and CDR2 YFSETQ. DNA of the CDR3: TGCGCCAGCAGCTACCGCCCGGGACAGGGGGCTTCCTACGAGCAGTACTTC. As protein: CASSYRPGQGASYEQYF.